The entry below gives a single TCR beta chain sequence along with its context. Those donors who had ophthalmopathy presented with moderate-to-severe activity, a CAS of ≥3, a NOSPECS of ≥4 and a duration under 3 months. The sample originates from a study of Graves' ophthalmopathy and Graves' hyperthyroidism. Per germline, CDR1 SNHLY and CDR2 FYNNEI. The CDR3 is 12 amino acids. Trimming stripped 7 bases from V and 2 bases from J, with 9 bases between. Investigators amplified TCR beta CDR3 regions from RNA transcripts. Second-round multiplex PCR came after first-round RT-PCR with HTBI primers. TCRdb reprocessed the multiplex PCR reads via MiXCR and lists one record per CDR3 protein. Of 200,000 to 300,000 distinct CDR3 sequences detected, around 42% appear once; the ten largest clones hold about half.

The specimen was peripheral blood. The clonotype originates from an adult man with Graves' ophthalmopathy. The chain uses TRBV2 and TRBJ2-7; either TRBD1 or TRBD2 may supply D (5 bases each). CDR3 region: CASKSGPYEQYF. Written as DNA, the CDR3 is TGTGCCAGCAAATCGGGGCCCTACGAGCAGTACTTC. The full variable domain, in which reference TRBV2 and TRBJ2-7 provide the parts outside the CDR3, is EPEVTQTPSHQVTQMGQEVILRCVPISNHLYFYWYRQILGQKVEFLVSFYNNEISEKSEIFDDQFSVERPDGSNFTLKIRSTKLEDSAMYFCASKSGPYEQYFGPGTRLTVT.